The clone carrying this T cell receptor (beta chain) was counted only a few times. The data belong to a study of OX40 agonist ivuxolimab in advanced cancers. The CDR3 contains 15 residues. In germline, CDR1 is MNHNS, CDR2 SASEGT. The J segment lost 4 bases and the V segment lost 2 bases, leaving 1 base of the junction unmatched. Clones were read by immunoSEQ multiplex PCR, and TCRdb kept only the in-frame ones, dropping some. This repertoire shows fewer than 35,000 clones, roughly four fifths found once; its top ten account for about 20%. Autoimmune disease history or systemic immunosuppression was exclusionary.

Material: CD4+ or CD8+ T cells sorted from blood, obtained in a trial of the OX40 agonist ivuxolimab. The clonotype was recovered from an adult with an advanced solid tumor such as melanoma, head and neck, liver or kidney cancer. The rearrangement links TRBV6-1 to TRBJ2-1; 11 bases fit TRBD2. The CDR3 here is CASSELAGGYNEQFF. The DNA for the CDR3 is TGTGCCAGCAGTGAACTAGCGGGGGGTTACAATGAGCAGTTCTTC.